This T cell receptor beta chain is drawn from a study of cytomegalovirus exposure and HLA in healthy donors. Whole-study results and caveats: Differences between HLA loci emerged in a later analysis of TCR association rates, with DRB1 most and HLA-C fewest. A missense variant in DCLRE1C was later tied to TCR beta V- and J-gene trimming. It was reported that TCR beta sequences correctly inferred the HLA-A and HLA-B alleles for most subjects.

This clone was found once. What it binds is not known. The PCR ran on 60 Vbeta and 13 Jbeta primers. Data came from immunoSEQ multiplex PCR; TCRdb stores just in-frame clones and leaves some out. The sample shows fewer than 200,000 clones, approximately 75% of them seen only once. Trimming pared 6 bases from V and 4 bases from J, leaving 15 bases between. The CDR3 runs 14 residues. Germline V gene sequence: CDR1 MNHEY, CDR2 SMNVEV (reference sequence). Specimen: PBMCs. The rearrangement links TRBV27 to TRBJ1-2; D is perhaps TRBD1 (6 bases). The source of this sequence is a girl under 18 in good health and CMV-seronegative. The CDR3: CASSLQGTPYGYTF. CDR3 in DNA: TGTGCCAGCAGCCTACAGGGAACCCCCTATGGCTACACCTTC.